This T cell receptor beta chain was recovered during a study of CXCR3-negative and CXCR3-positive naive CD8 T cells. Study findings and constraints: CXCR3-positive naive cells carried more hydrophobic TRB CDR3s than CXCR3-negative ones.

For this clonotype: What it binds is not known.

This CDR3 is built from 14 residues. The germline CDR1 and CDR2 sequences are LGHNA and YNFKEQ. The authors made the TRB cDNA libraries by 5' RACE using UMI labels. Reanalyzing the 5' RACE reads, TCRdb keeps one entry per CDR3 protein, without DNA. The sample data list about 150,000 distinct CDR3 sequences. Sequenced input: naive CXCR3+ CD8+ T cells from blood. Subset reported: CD45RO-CCR7+CD27+CD95- naive CD8+ T cells expressing CXCR3 (TNR3+). The chain carries TRBV4-2 and TRBJ2-5; TCRdb gives TRBD1 as the D gene, but with no DNA this cannot be confirmed. The source is a human donor in good health. Some clones in this sample may be carry-over from other donors' samples. CDR3 loop: CASSPLGAGETQYF.